The 5 T cell receptor beta chains in this list originate from one sample, sequenced in a study of T cell repertoires in cytomegalovirus infection (dated by TCRdb to about 2019). The reads were generated on an Illumina HiSeq 1500. The public reads were quality trimmed at Q25 with fastp and then assembled into clones with MiXCR by TCRdb, keeping productive beta chains. Each entry merges the rows of one CDR3 protein and shows their most common DNA and genes. Recorded for this sample are under 300,000 distinct CDR3 sequences; about a sixth of them occurred a single time. Roughly 50% of the sample is in the top ten clones. Material: CD8+ T cells from PBMCs. The receptors stem from a human donor in good health (CMV status not recorded). Some clones in this sample may be carry-over from other donors' samples.

The genes are TRBV20-1 and TRBJ1-1, with TRBD1 matching over 9 bases. V trimming: 2 bases; J trimming: 0 bases; junction bases outside the gene matches: 7. Germline V CDR1 and CDR2: DFQATT, SNEGSKA (reference sequence). The length of the CDR3 is 16 residues. The CDR3 protein is CSARPTGGGMNTEAFF. The CDR3, as DNA: TGCAGTGCTAGACCCACAGGGGGCGGGATGAACACTGAAGCTTTCTTT.

This clonotype showed up many times. The chain links TRBV7-8 to TRBJ2-1; D is unresolved. The CDR3 is made up of 17 amino acids. V was shortened by 1 base and J by 0 bases, with 13 bases between the two germline ends. Per the germline V gene, CDR1 is SGHVS and CDR2 is FQNEAQ. The CDR3 reads CASSLVSAARSYNEQFF. The CDR3 coding sequence is TGTGCCAGCAGCTTAGTCTCGGCGGCTCGCTCCTACAATGAGCAGTTCTTC. The whole variable domain, filled in from reference TRBV7-8 and TRBJ2-1, reads GAGVSQSPRYKVAKRGQDVALRCDPISGHVSLFWYQQALGQGPEFLTYFQNEAQLDKSGLPSDRFFAERPEGSVSTLKIQRTQQEDSAVYLCASSLVSAARSYNEQFFGPGTRLTVL.

V usage is TRBV6-1 and J usage is TRBJ1-2; possibly TRBD1 for D (5 bases). The CDR3 extends over 14 amino acids. CDR1 MNHNS and CDR2 SASEGT come from the germline V gene. Trimming pared 6 bases from V and 5 bases from J, leaving 16 bases between. CDR3 sequence: CASSTGGFGYGYTF. Written as DNA, the CDR3 is TGTGCCAGCAGCACGGGGGGTTTCGGGTATGGCTACACCTTC.

This clonotype occurred many times. The DNA of the CDR3 is TGTGCCAGCAGTCCAAGGGACAGGGGGTACCAAGAGACCCAGTACTTC. This encodes CASSPRDRGYQETQYF. V gene TRBV28 combines with J gene TRBJ2-5, with 11 bases identical to TRBD1. The CDR3 runs to 16 residues. The junction had 5 bases not matched to a gene; V was cut back by 5 bases and J by 0 bases. CDR1 MDHEN and CDR2 SYDVKM come from the germline V gene.

This clonotype appeared many times. The DNA for the CDR3 is TGTGCCAGCAGCTTTTCGGACGGGGACTACGAGCAGTACTTC. Encoded protein: CASSFSDGDYEQYF. The chain recombines TRBV7-6 with TRBJ2-7; D is perhaps TRBD2 (5 bases). CDR3 size: 14 residues. Trimming took off 3 bases at V and 3 bases at J, with 12 bases between the two ends. Germline CDR1 reads SGHVS; CDR2 reads FNYEAQ.